The T cell receptor (beta chain) described here comes from a study of long-term antiretroviral therapy in people with HIV. All participants with HIV were treated in the United States. Version v3.0 of the immunoSEQ assay ran at survey level. Sequencing used immunoSEQ multiplex PCR; TCRdb keeps in-frame clones, though not all of them. The sample carries 19,000 or so clones, roughly 80% recorded once. CDR3 length: 13 amino acids. V was trimmed by 4 bases and J by 9 bases, leaving 10 bases between them. Germline assignment: CDR1 MNHEY and CDR2 SMNVEV (reference sequence). The input for sequencing was unsorted PBMCs, taken 0.9 years after starting antiretroviral therapy. The sequence came from a man aged 18 to 35 with HIV. The V call is TRBV27, the J call TRBJ1-6; D might be TRBD1 (5 bases). The CDR3 coding sequence is TGTGCCAGCAGTTGGGGGTTCCGTTCACCCCTCCACTTT. It translates to CASSWGFRSPLHF.